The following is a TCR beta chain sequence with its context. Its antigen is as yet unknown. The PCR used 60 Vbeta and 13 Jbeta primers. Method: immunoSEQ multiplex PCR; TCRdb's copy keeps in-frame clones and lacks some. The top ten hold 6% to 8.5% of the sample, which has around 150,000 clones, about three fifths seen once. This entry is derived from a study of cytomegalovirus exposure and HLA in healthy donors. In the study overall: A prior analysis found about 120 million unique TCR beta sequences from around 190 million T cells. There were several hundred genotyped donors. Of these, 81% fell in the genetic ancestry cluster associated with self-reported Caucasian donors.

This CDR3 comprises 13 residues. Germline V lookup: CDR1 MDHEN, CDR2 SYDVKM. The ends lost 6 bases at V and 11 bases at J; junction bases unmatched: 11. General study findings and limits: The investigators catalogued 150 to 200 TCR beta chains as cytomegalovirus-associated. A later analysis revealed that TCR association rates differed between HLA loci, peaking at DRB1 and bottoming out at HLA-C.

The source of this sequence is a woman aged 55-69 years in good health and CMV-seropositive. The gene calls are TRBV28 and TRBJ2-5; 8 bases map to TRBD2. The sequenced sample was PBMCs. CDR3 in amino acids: CASSLAGRSVQYF. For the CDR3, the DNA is TGTGCCAGCAGCTTAGCGGGACGTTCCGTACAGTACTTC. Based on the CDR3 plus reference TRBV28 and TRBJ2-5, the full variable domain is DVKVTQSSRYLVKRTGEKVFLECVQDMDHENMFWYRQDPGLGLRLIYFSYDVKMKEKGDIPEGYSVSREKKERFSLILESASTNQTSMYLCASSLAGRSVQYFGPGTRLLVL.